The clone carrying this T cell receptor (beta chain) was seen only a few times. Antigen specificity is unknown. cDNA carried unique molecular identifiers, and a universal primer site was added by template switching. TCRdb reprocessed the 5' RACE reads via MiXCR and lists one record per CDR3 protein. The sample gives 300,000 to 400,000 distinct CDR3 sequences, 12% of which show up once; roughly 7% is in the top ten. Trimming took 0 bases from V and 6 from J, leaving 13 bases between them. There are 15 residues in the CDR3. Per the germline V gene, CDR1 is SGHAT and CDR2 is FQNNGV. The entry originates in a study of identical twins. General study results and limits: Insertions were reduced in abundant cord blood beta clonotypes but not in memory repertoires.

The same data also contributed to another study, on yellow fever vaccine responses in identical twins. That publication notes: Convergence reportedly seemed to mark part of the twins' vaccine T cell response, with personalization marking the rest.

The sequenced material came from CD8+ T cells sorted from blood. The origin of this receptor is a woman aged 18 to 35 in good health. The genes are TRBV11-2 and TRBJ2-3, with unresolved D. The CDR3 DNA reads TGTGCCAGCAGCTTAGAAAGGCGGCCCCTGGATACGCAGTATTTT. The encoded protein is CASSLERRPLDTQYF.